The rows below give T cell receptor beta chains drawn from one sample of a study of untreated major depressive disorder. Measured with immunoSEQ multiplex PCR; TCRdb has only the in-frame clones, and not every one. The sample lists roughly 25,000 clones, about 90% occurring once. Sequencing used CD4+ T cells from PBMCs. The source of these receptors is a woman aged 30 to 39 with major depressive disorder. The CDR3 runs from the conserved cysteine through the conserved F or W. A D gene is named only where the DNA matches it firmly. Clone size is stated in some rows and not others, as once, few, many or a class when expanded.

j_call	d_call	v_call	clone_size	cdr3_aa	cdr3_nt
TRBJ2-5	TRBD1	TRBV7-9	-	CASRRDRVTQYF	TGTGCCAGCAGACGGGACAGAGTGACCCAGTACTTC
TRBJ1-5	TRBD1	TRBV5-8	once	CASSTFGTGTGNQPQHF	TGTGCCAGCAGCACCTTCGGGACAGGGACCGGCAATCAGCCCCAGCATTTT
TRBJ1-1	-	TRBV7-7	-	CASTPVLANTEAFF	TGTGCTAGCACCCCCGTTTTAGCGAACACTGAAGCTTTCTTT
TRBJ1-6	-	TRBV9	-	CASSVVGSNSPLHF	TGTGCCAGCAGCGTAGTCGGCAGTAATTCACCCCTCCACTTT
TRBJ2-3	TRBD2	TRBV28	-	CASRGLAGGMGTQYF	TGTGCCAGCAGGGGGCTGGCGGGAGGGATGGGTACGCAGTATTTT
TRBJ2-2	-	TRBV5-1	once	CASSSGTPGAGELFF	TGCGCCAGCAGCTCCGGGACTCCTGGTGCCGGGGAGCTGTTTTTT
TRBJ2-1	TRBD2	TRBV7-3	-	CASSSSSGSHGEQFF	TGTGCCAGCAGCTCATCTAGCGGGAGTCATGGTGAGCAGTTCTTC
TRBJ1-2	-	TRBV5-6	-	CASSFGAVGFGMGGYTF	TGTGCCAGCAGCTTCGGGGCGGTAGGCTTTGGTATGGGTGGCTACACCTTC
TRBJ1-2	-	TRBV4-2	-	CASSQNRVNYTF	TGTGCCAGCAGCCAGAACAGGGTAAACTACACCTTC
TRBJ1-2	TRBD1	TRBV5-4	-	CASSKFPGWGQGTGGYTF	TGTGCCAGCTCTAAATTCCCTGGGTGGGGACAGGGGACTGGTGGCTACACCTTC
TRBJ2-7	-	TRBV10-3	once	CAIRTFSYEQYF	TGTGCCATCAGGACGTTCTCCTACGAGCAGTACTTC
TRBJ1-4	-	TRBV5-1	once	CASSRAGGLNEKLFF	TGCGCCAGCAGCCGCGCCGGAGGGCTAAATGAAAAACTGTTTTTT
TRBJ2-7	-	TRBV28	-	CASSILYREQYF	TGTGCCAGCAGTATCCTATATAGAGAGCAGTACTTC
TRBJ2-3	TRBD2	TRBV6-4	-	CGVPPRECGPDTQYF	TGTGGGGTACCCCCGCGGGAGTGCGGACCAGATACGCAGTATTTT
TRBJ1-2	-	TRBV4-2	-	CASSRGQYGYTF	TGTGCCAGCAGCCGCGGACAGTATGGCTACACCTTC
TRBJ2-3	-	TRBV5-1	-	CASRGDHTGDTQYF	TGCGCCAGCAGGGGGGACCACACGGGAGATACGCAGTATTTT
TRBJ1-3	TRBD1	TRBV27	-	CASSPTGGNTIYF	TGTGCCAGCAGTCCGACAGGGGGAAACACCATATATTTT
TRBJ1-4	-	TRBV29-1	-	CSARQQGTNEKLFF	TGCAGCGCTCGCCAACAGGGCACTAATGAAAAACTGTTTTTT
TRBJ1-5	-	TRBV5-6	-	CASSPSSPIDQPQHF	TGTGCCAGCAGCCCGTCGTCCCCGATAGATCAGCCCCAGCATTTT
TRBJ2-3	TRBD2	TRBV9	-	CASSVTSSTDTQYF	TGTGCCAGCAGCGTGACTAGCTCCACAGATACGCAGTATTTT
TRBJ2-3	-	TRBV6-4	-	CASSFSGDGSTDTQYF	TGTGCCAGCAGCTTCTCGGGGGACGGTAGCACAGATACGCAGTATTTT
TRBJ2-3	-	TRBV27	-	CASSTGLSGTDTQYF	TGTGCCAGCAGTACGGGCTTGAGTGGCACAGATACGCAGTATTTT
TRBJ2-6	-	TRBV19	-	CASSSRWQVGANVLTF	TGTGCCAGTAGTTCACGATGGCAGGTTGGGGCCAACGTCCTGACTTTC
TRBJ1-2	TRBD1	TRBV6-1	-	CASSQGTVANYGYTF	TGTGCCAGCAGCCAAGGGACAGTTGCTAACTATGGCTACACCTTC
TRBJ1-2	-	TRBV5-8	-	CASSLLGIANYGYTF	TGTGCCAGCAGCTTGCTCGGGATAGCTAACTATGGCTACACCTTC
TRBJ1-2	-	TRBV5-6	once	CASRQGLSDYGYTF	TGTGCCAGCCGTCAGGGGTTGAGCGACTATGGCTACACCTTC
TRBJ1-1	TRBD1	TRBV28	-	CASSLGWDRGSTEAFF	TGTGCCAGCAGTTTAGGTTGGGACAGGGGTAGCACTGAAGCTTTCTTT
TRBJ1-1	-	TRBV11-2	-	CASRNQGGGTEAFF	TGTGCCAGCAGGAACCAGGGTGGGGGCACTGAAGCTTTCTTT
TRBJ1-2	TRBD1	TRBV18	-	CASSPTGQGIYGYTF	TGTGCCAGCTCACCCACGGGACAGGGGATATATGGCTACACCTTC
TRBJ1-4	-	TRBV28	-	CASSPRDTRNEKLFF	TGTGCCAGCAGCCCCCGGGACACACGTAATGAAAAACTGTTTTTT
TRBJ1-6	-	TRBV19	-	CASSTNPTGAGSPLHF	TGTGCCAGTAGTACAAACCCCACAGGTGCTGGATCACCCCTCCACTTT
TRBJ2-3	-	TRBV11-3	-	CASSFWGSGTVGADTQYF	TGTGCCAGCAGCTTCTGGGGAAGCGGCACCGTCGGGGCAGATACGCAGTATTTT
TRBJ1-1	-	TRBV27	-	CASSLRATSNTEAFF	TGTGCCAGCAGTTTGAGGGCAACTTCCAACACTGAAGCTTTCTTT
TRBJ2-7	-	TRBV11-2	-	CASSFGQASSYEQYF	TGTGCCAGCAGCTTTGGGCAGGCGAGCTCCTACGAGCAGTACTTC
TRBJ2-1	-	TRBV9	once	CASSVDGDTYNEQFF	TGTGCCAGCAGCGTAGATGGGGATACCTACAATGAGCAGTTCTTC
TRBJ2-5	-	TRBV5-4	-	CASSLASGKGSQYF	TGTGCCAGCAGCTTGGCGTCAGGGAAAGGGTCCCAGTACTTC
TRBJ2-3	-	TRBV9	-	CASSIRGSTDTQYF	TGTGCCAGCAGCATAAGGGGGAGCACAGATACGCAGTATTTT
TRBJ2-1	TRBD1	TRBV28	-	CASSPPGQEGYNEQFF	TGTGCCAGCAGTCCCCCGGGACAGGAAGGCTACAATGAGCAGTTCTTC
TRBJ2-7	TRBD1	TRBV5-1	-	CASSWDRREQYF	TGCGCCAGCAGCTGGGACAGGCGCGAGCAGTACTTC
TRBJ2-3	-	TRBV7-9	-	CASSLGTDTDTQYF	TGTGCCAGCAGCTTAGGGACAGATACAGATACGCAGTATTTT
TRBJ2-3	-	TRBV4-1	once	CASSPLGYRTDTQYF	TGCGCCAGCAGCCCTCTGGGCTACCGCACAGATACGCAGTATTTT
TRBJ2-2	-	TRBV18	once	CASSPVAGRDTGELFF	TGTGCCAGCTCTCCGGTTGCGGGACGTGACACCGGGGAGCTGTTTTTT
TRBJ1-2	-	TRBV6-1	-	CASGEYGYTF	TGTGCCAGCGGAGAGTATGGCTACACCTTC
TRBJ2-2	-	TRBV28	few	CASSYGASHTGELFF	TGTGCCAGCAGCTACGGGGCAAGCCACACCGGGGAGCTGTTTTTT
TRBJ1-5	-	TRBV5-5	-	CASSLEGLSNQPQHF	TGTGCCAGCAGCTTGGAGGGACTTAGCAATCAGCCCCAGCATTTT
TRBJ1-2	-	TRBV6-6	once	CASSYDYGYTF	TGTGCCAGCAGTTACGACTATGGCTACACCTTC
TRBJ1-4	-	TRBV4-3	-	CASSPGRSNEKLFF	TGCGCCAGCAGCCCGGGACGGTCAAATGAAAAACTGTTTTTT
TRBJ1-4	-	TRBV29-1	few	CSALSMGTNEKLFF	TGCAGCGCGCTCTCGATGGGGACTAATGAAAAACTGTTTTTT
TRBJ2-1	-	TRBV7-2	once	CASGPRGYNEQFF	TGTGCCAGCGGACCCCGGGGCTACAATGAGCAGTTCTTC
TRBJ1-2	-	TRBV27	few	CASSLGNGGQGYTF	TGTGCCAGCAGTTTAGGGAATGGAGGGCAGGGCTACACCTTC
TRBJ2-7	TRBD2	TRBV19	-	CASTSGASYEQYF	TGTGCCAGTACTAGCGGGGCCTCCTACGAGCAGTACTTC
TRBJ1-6	-	TRBV2	-	CASRRQENYNSPLHF	TGTGCCAGCAGGAGACAGGAGAACTATAATTCACCCCTCCACTTT
TRBJ1-5	-	TRBV11-2	once	CASSFSSGWGQPQHF	TGTGCCAGCAGCTTTTCTTCTGGGTGGGGACAGCCCCAGCATTTT
TRBJ1-5	-	TRBV5-1	once	CASSLTSGQPQHF	TGCGCCAGCAGTCTGACAAGTGGGCAGCCCCAGCATTTT
TRBJ2-7	-	TRBV6-5	-	CASSLQTSSYEQYF	TGTGCCAGCAGTTTACAAACGAGCTCCTACGAGCAGTACTTC